The rows below give T cell receptor beta chains drawn from one sample of a study of blood T cell repertoires in COVID-19. The repertoire was sequenced with immunoSEQ multiplex PCR; TCRdb's copy has only in-frame clones and lacks some. The repertoire holds 150,000 to 200,000 clones, with 75% to 95% as singletons. The specimen sequenced was peripheral blood. These receptor sequences come from a man between 45 and 60 years old with acute or convalescent COVID-19. Both conserved end residues are part of each CDR3. Fields, in order: clone size, V gene, J gene, D gene, CDR3 DNA, CDR3 protein. A D gene is named only where the DNA matches it firmly. Where a row states a size, it is once, few, many or the class of an expanded clone; other rows omit it.

size: -
V: TRBV19
J: TRBJ1-5
D: -
DNA: TGTGCCAGTACGAGGGCCGGTCAGCCCCAGCATTTT
CDR3: CASTRAGQPQHF

size: -
V: TRBV7-2
J: TRBJ2-5
D: TRBD2
DNA: TGTGCCAGCAGCTTAAATAGACAAGCGGGGGAAGAGACCCAGTACTTC
CDR3: CASSLNRQAGEETQYF

size: -
V: TRBV19
J: TRBJ2-2
D: -
DNA: TGTGCCAGTAGGGGCCGGAGGGACACCGGGGAGCTGTTTTTT
CDR3: CASRGRRDTGELFF

size: -
V: TRBV19
J: TRBJ1-4
D: -
DNA: TGTGCCAGTAGTGCAATAAGACAGACAACTAATGAAAAACTGTTTTTT
CDR3: CASSAIRQTTNEKLFF

size: -
V: TRBV19
J: TRBJ2-3
D: TRBD2
DNA: TGTGCCAGTAGTATTATGGTTGTGTCGGTGGGGACTATGGCGCAGTATTTT
CDR3: CASSIMVVSVGTMAQYF

size: -
V: TRBV6-6
J: TRBJ2-5
D: TRBD1
DNA: TGTGCCAGCAGGGAACGGGACAGGGTCGTTGGGGAGACCCAGTACTTC
CDR3: CASRERDRVVGETQYF

size: -
V: TRBV2
J: TRBJ1-1
D: -
DNA: TGTGCCAGCATTGTGGTAGAGAACACTGAAGCTTTCTTT
CDR3: CASIVVENTEAFF

size: -
V: TRBV29-1
J: TRBJ2-5
D: -
DNA: TGCAGCGTTGAAGGGGGCGACCAAGAGACCCAGTACTTC
CDR3: CSVEGGDQETQYF

size: -
V: TRBV5-1
J: TRBJ2-1
D: -
DNA: TGCGCCAGCAGCCCGACCGACAGCTACAATGAGCAGTTCTTC
CDR3: CASSPTDSYNEQFF

size: -
V: TRBV9
J: TRBJ1-1
D: -
DNA: TGTGCCAGCAGCGTAACGGGGACTCGAGGGAATGAAGCTTTCTTT
CDR3: CASSVTGTRGNEAFF

size: -
V: TRBV6-5
J: TRBJ1-6
D: -
DNA: TGTGCCAGCAGTTTTAGCTCCTATAATTCACCCCTCCACTTT
CDR3: CASSFSSYNSPLHF

size: -
V: TRBV12-3/TRBV12-4
J: TRBJ1-2
D: -
DNA: TGTGCCAGCACCGCCCGCAGGGGCGGCTACACCTTC
CDR3: CASTARRGGYTF

size: -
V: TRBV2
J: TRBJ1-3
D: TRBD1
DNA: TGTGCCAGCAGAGCCGGGACAGGGGGAAACACCATATATTTT
CDR3: CASRAGTGGNTIYF

size: -
V: TRBV19
J: TRBJ1-2
D: -
DNA: TGTGCCAGTAGTATTGGGACAACGACGGGCTATGGCTACACCTTC
CDR3: CASSIGTTTGYGYTF

size: -
V: TRBV19
J: TRBJ2-7
D: TRBD1
DNA: TGTGCCAGTAGTCATCGACAGGGTCGGGACGAGCAGTACTTC
CDR3: CASSHRQGRDEQYF

size: -
V: TRBV18
J: TRBJ1-5
D: -
DNA: TGTGCCAGCTCACCATCGCCCCAGGGCGATCAGCCCCAGCATTTT
CDR3: CASSPSPQGDQPQHF

size: -
V: TRBV4-1
J: TRBJ2-1
D: -
DNA: TGCGCCAGCAGCCAAGATGGCTTGGTCCAGTTCTTC
CDR3: CASSQDGLVQFF

size: -
V: TRBV29-1
J: TRBJ1-2
D: TRBD1
DNA: TGCAGCGTCTGGACAGGGGGCTACTATGGCTACACCTTC
CDR3: CSVWTGGYYGYTF

size: -
V: TRBV28
J: TRBJ1-5
D: -
DNA: TGTGCCAGCAGTTGGGGAGGGACGGAAAATCAGCCCCAGCATTTT
CDR3: CASSWGGTENQPQHF

size: -
V: TRBV28
J: TRBJ2-1
D: TRBD1
DNA: TGTGCCAGCAGTCCCGGGACAGGGGTCAATGAGCAGTTCTTC
CDR3: CASSPGTGVNEQFF

size: -
V: TRBV5-6
J: TRBJ2-3
D: -
DNA: TGTGCCAGCAGCTTGGCCGATAGTGTGACTCCTAAGTATTTT
CDR3: CASSLADSVTPKYF

size: -
V: TRBV7-9
J: TRBJ1-2
D: -
DNA: TGTGCCAGCAGTTCCCCGGGAGGGGGGAATGGCTACACCTTC
CDR3: CASSSPGGGNGYTF

size: -
V: TRBV9
J: TRBJ1-4
D: TRBD1
DNA: TGTGCCAGCAGCGCCTGGACAGGGGATGAAAAACTGTTTTTT
CDR3: CASSAWTGDEKLFF

size: -
V: TRBV27
J: TRBJ2-4
D: TRBD2
DNA: TGTGCCAGCAGTTTACTAGCGGGGGAAAACCTAGCCAAAAACATTCAGTACTTC
CDR3: CASSLLAGENLAKNIQYF

size: few
V: TRBV7-9
J: TRBJ2-3
D: -
DNA: TGTGCCAGCAGCTTAAATTCCGGCCGGGACTGGAGCACAGATACGCAGTATTTT
CDR3: CASSLNSGRDWSTDTQYF

size: -
V: TRBV27
J: TRBJ1-3
D: -
DNA: TGTGCCAGCCGACGAGGCTCTGGAAACACCATATATTTT
CDR3: CASRRGSGNTIYF

size: -
V: TRBV19
J: TRBJ1-1
D: -
DNA: TGTGCCAGTAGGGACAGAGTTAACACTGAAGCTTTCTTT
CDR3: CASRDRVNTEAFF

size: once
V: TRBV7-3
J: TRBJ2-7
D: TRBD2
DNA: TGTGCCAGCAGCTGGGGTAGCGGGACTCCGATCTACGAGCAGTACTTC
CDR3: CASSWGSGTPIYEQYF

size: -
V: TRBV27
J: TRBJ2-1
D: TRBD2
DNA: TGTGCCAGCAGCTCGGGACTAGCGGGAGGCCATGAGCAGTTCTTC
CDR3: CASSSGLAGGHEQFF

size: once
V: TRBV28
J: TRBJ1-6
D: TRBD1
DNA: TGTGCCAGCAGTTTAATTCACTGGGACAGGGCGAATTCACCCCTCCACTTT
CDR3: CASSLIHWDRANSPLHF

size: once
V: TRBV18
J: TRBJ2-2
D: -
DNA: TGTGCCAGCTCACTCCTTCGTTCGAACACCGGGGAGCTGTTTTTT
CDR3: CASSLLRSNTGELFF

size: -
V: TRBV19
J: TRBJ1-5
D: TRBD1
DNA: TGTGCCAGTAAGGGGGGACAGGGGGCTAACAATCAGCCCCAGCATTTT
CDR3: CASKGGQGANNQPQHF

size: -
V: TRBV21-1
J: TRBJ1-2
D: -
DNA: TGTGCCAGTGGACAGGGTCGAGTGACTAACTATGGCTACACCTTC
CDR3: CASGQGRVTNYGYTF

size: -
V: TRBV7-9
J: TRBJ2-2
D: -
DNA: TGTGCCAGCAGCAGCCCCGACATGTCGAACACCGGGGAGCTGTTTTTT
CDR3: CASSSPDMSNTGELFF

size: -
V: TRBV9
J: TRBJ2-5
D: TRBD2
DNA: TGTGCCAGCAGCGCCCATGGGACTAGCGGACAAAGGGAGACCCAGTACTTC
CDR3: CASSAHGTSGQRETQYF

size: -
V: TRBV27
J: TRBJ2-1
D: -
DNA: TGTGCCAGCAGTTCCGGCTACAATGAGCAGTTCTTC
CDR3: CASSSGYNEQFF

size: -
V: TRBV28
J: TRBJ1-5
D: -
DNA: TGTGCCAGCAGGAACCCCCCCCTCTCGGGGAATCAGCCCCAGCATTTT
CDR3: CASRNPPLSGNQPQHF

size: -
V: TRBV7-2
J: TRBJ2-3
D: -
DNA: TGTGCCAGCAGCTTAGCCGTGCAGGGCACAGATACGCAGTATTTT
CDR3: CASSLAVQGTDTQYF

size: -
V: TRBV29-1
J: TRBJ1-2
D: -
DNA: TGCAGCGTTGAAGATCGATCACTCTATGGCTACACCTTC
CDR3: CSVEDRSLYGYTF

size: -
V: TRBV19
J: TRBJ2-7
D: TRBD1
DNA: TGTGCCAGTAGTACCTCCACAGGGGGCGGCTCCTACGAGCAGTACTTC
CDR3: CASSTSTGGGSYEQYF

size: -
V: TRBV2
J: TRBJ2-1
D: TRBD2
DNA: TGTGCCAGCCGAGCGGGAGGGTACTACAATGAGCAGTTCTTC
CDR3: CASRAGGYYNEQFF

size: -
V: TRBV28
J: TRBJ2-5
D: -
DNA: TGTGCCAGCAGTTCCCCGGGCAGGGGATCTTCGGCGGAGACCAGGAAGACCCAGTACTTC
CDR3: CASSSPGRGSSAETRKTQYF

size: -
V: TRBV30
J: TRBJ1-5
D: -
DNA: TGTGCCTGGAGTGTTCGCGGATGGTTGAATCAGCCCCAGCATTTT
CDR3: CAWSVRGWLNQPQHF

size: -
V: TRBV29-1
J: TRBJ1-4
D: TRBD1
DNA: TGCAGCGTTTGGACAGGGGTAAATGAAAAACTGTTTTTT
CDR3: CSVWTGVNEKLFF

size: -
V: TRBV11-3
J: TRBJ2-1
D: TRBD2
DNA: TGTGCCAGCAGCGCCGGGACTAGCGGAAACAATGAGCAGTTCTTC
CDR3: CASSAGTSGNNEQFF